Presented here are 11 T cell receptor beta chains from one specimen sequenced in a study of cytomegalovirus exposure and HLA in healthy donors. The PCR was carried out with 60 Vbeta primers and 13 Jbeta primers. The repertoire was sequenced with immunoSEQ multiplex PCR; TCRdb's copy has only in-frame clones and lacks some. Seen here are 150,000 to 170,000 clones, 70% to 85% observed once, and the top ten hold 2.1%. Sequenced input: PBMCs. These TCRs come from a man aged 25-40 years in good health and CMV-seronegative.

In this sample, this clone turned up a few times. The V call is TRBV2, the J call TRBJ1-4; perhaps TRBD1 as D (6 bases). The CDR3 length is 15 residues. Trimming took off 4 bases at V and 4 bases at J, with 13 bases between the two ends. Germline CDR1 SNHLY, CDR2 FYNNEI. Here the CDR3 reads CASSGWTANNEKLFF. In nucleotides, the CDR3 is TGTGCCAGCAGTGGGTGGACAGCTAATAATGAAAAACTGTTTTTT.

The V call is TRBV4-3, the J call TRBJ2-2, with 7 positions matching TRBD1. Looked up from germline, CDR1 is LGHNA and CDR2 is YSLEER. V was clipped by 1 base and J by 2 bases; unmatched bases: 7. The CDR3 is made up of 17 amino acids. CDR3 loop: CASSQGTGQSNTGELFF. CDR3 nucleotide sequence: TGCGCCAGCAGCCAAGGAACGGGACAGTCTAACACCGGGGAGCTGTTTTTT.

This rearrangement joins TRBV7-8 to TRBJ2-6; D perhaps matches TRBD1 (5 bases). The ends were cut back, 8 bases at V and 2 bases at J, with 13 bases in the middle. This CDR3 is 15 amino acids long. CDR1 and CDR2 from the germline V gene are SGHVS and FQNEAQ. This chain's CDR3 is CASLDSGTGANVLTF. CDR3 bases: TGTGCCAGCCTTGATTCAGGGACTGGGGCCAACGTCCTGACTTTC.

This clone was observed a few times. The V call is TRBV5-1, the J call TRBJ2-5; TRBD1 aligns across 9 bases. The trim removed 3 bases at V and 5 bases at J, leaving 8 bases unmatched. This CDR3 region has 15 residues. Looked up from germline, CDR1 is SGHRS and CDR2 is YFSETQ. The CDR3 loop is CASSWGTGTLETQYF. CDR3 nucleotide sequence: TGCGCCAGCAGCTGGGGGACAGGGACCTTGGAGACCCAGTACTTC.

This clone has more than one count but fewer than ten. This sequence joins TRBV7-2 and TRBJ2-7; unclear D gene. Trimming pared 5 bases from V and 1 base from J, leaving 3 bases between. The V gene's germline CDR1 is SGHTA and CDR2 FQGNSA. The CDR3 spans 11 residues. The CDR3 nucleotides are TGTGCCAGCAGCGCGTCCTACGAGCAGTACTTC. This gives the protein CASSASYEQYF. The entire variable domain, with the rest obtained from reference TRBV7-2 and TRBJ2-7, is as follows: GAGVSQSPSNKVTEKGKDVELRCDPISGHTALYWYRQSLGQGLEFLIYFQGNSAPDKSGLPSDRFSAERTGGSVSTLTIQRTQQEDSAVYLCASSASYEQYFGPGTRLTVT.

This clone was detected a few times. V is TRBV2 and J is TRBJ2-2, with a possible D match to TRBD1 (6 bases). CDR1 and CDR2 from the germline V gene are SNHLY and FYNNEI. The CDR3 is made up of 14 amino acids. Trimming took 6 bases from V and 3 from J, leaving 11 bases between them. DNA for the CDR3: TGTGCCAGCAGAGTAGGGGGTGACACCGGGGAGCTGTTTTTT. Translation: CASRVGGDTGELFF. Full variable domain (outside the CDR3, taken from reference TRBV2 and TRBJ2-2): EPEVTQTPSHQVTQMGQEVILRCVPISNHLYFYWYRQILGQKVEFLVSFYNNEISEKSEIFDDQFSVERPDGSNFTLKIRSTKLEDSAMYFCASRVGGDTGELFFGEGSRLTVL.

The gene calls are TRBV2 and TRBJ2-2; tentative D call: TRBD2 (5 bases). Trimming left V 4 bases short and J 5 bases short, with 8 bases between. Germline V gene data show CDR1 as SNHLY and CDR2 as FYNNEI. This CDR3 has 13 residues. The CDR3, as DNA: TGTGCCAGCAGTGTGGGAGAAACCGGGGAGCTGTTTTTT. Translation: CASSVGETGELFF.

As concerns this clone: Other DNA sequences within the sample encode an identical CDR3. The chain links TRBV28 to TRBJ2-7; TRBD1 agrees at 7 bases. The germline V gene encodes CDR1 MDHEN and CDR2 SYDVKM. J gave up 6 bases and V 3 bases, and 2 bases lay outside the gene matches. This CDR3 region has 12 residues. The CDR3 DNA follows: TGTGCCAGCAGTTTGGCAGGGGGCGAGCAGTACTTC. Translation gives CASSLAGGEQYF.

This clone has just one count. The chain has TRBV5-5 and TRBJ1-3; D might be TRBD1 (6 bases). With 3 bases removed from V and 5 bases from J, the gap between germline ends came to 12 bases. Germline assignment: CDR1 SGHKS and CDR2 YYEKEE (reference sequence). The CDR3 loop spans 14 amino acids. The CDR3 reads CASSWSQGRNTIYF. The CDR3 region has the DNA TGTGCCAGCAGCTGGTCCCAGGGGCGAAACACCATATATTTT.

DNA of the CDR3: TGTGCCAGCGGGGGACTGGGGGGGGACCAGCCCCAGCATTTT. As protein: CASGGLGGDQPQHF. This chain links TRBV2 with TRBJ1-5; D may be TRBD1 (5 bases). Germline V gives CDR1 SNHLY, CDR2 FYNNEI. This CDR3 is built from 14 residues. Trimming pared 8 bases from V and 7 bases from J, leaving 18 bases between. The full variable domain, with the rest looked up from reference TRBV2 and TRBJ1-5, is EPEVTQTPSHQVTQMGQEVILRCVPISNHLYFYWYRQILGQKVEFLVSFYNNEISEKSEIFDDQFSVERPDGSNFTLKIRSTKLEDSAMYFCASGGLGGDQPQHFGDGTRLSIL.

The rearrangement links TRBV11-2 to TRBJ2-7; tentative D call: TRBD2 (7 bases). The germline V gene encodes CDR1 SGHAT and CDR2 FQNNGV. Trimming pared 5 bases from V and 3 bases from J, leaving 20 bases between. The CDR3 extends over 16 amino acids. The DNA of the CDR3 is TGTGCCAGCAGCCTGCTTAGGGGGGGGAAATTCTACGAGCAGTACTTC. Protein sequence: CASSLLRGGKFYEQYF.